This T cell receptor (beta chain) was recorded in a study of shared clonotypes between healthy human individuals. On the study more broadly: Donor ages ranged 18 to 49 years: two women, a few men.

To note about this clone: Germline is not matched at one junction end, which may reflect a read error.

Each of the donors was a healthy adult who was HIV-negative and had not had a recent acute infection or vaccination. Replicate PCRs were loaded with around 0.3 ug DNA from unsorted PBMC, about 32,000 T cell genomes. Clones were sequenced by immunoSEQ multiplex PCR, and TCRdb holds only the in-frame ones, with some missing. Of about 480,000 clones in the sample, less than 85% were seen once. This CDR3 region has 14 residues. Germline-derived CDR1 and CDR2 are SEHNR and FQNEAQ (reference sequence). V gene TRBV7-9 combines with J gene TRBJ1-1; 7 positions match TRBD1. Material: PBMCs. The sequence derives from a woman in her thirties or forties in good health. Some clones in this sample may be carry-over from other donors' samples. The CDR3 protein is CAGSLARGLNEAFF. The CDR3 DNA follows: TGTGCCGGCAGCTTAGCGAGGGGGCTTAATGAAGCTTTCTTT.